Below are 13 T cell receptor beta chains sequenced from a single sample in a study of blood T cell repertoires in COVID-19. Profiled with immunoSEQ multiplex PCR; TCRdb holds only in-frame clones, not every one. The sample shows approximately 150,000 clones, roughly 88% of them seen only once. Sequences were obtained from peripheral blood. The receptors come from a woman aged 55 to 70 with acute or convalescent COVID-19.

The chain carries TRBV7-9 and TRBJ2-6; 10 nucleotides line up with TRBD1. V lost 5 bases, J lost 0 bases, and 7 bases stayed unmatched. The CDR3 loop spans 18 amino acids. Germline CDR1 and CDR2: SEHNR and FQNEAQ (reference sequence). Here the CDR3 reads CASSPGTGVVSGANVLTF. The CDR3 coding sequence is TGTGCCAGCAGCCCAGGGACAGGGGTAGTCTCTGGGGCCAACGTCCTGACTTTC.

CDR3: CASSPSGLHSYNEQFF. In nucleotides, the CDR3 is TGTGCCAGCAGCCCTTCTGGACTGCACTCCTACAATGAGCAGTTCTTC. The chain carries TRBV7-6 and TRBJ2-1, with a tentative D call TRBD2 (5 bases). Germline CDR1 SGHVS, CDR2 FNYEAQ. CDR3 size: 16 residues. V lost 5 bases to trimming and J lost 0 bases, with 14 bases between them. Combining the CDR3 with reference TRBV7-6 and TRBJ2-1 gives the whole variable domain GAGVSQSPRYKVTKRGQDVALRCDPISGHVSLYWYRQALGQGPEFLTYFNYEAQQDKSGLPNDRFSAERPEGSISTLTIQRTEQRDSAMYRCASSPSGLHSYNEQFFGPGTRLTVL.

The CDR3 DNA reads TGTGCCATCAGTGAATGGACAGGGGCCGGGGCCAACGTCCTGACTTTC. Translated, it gives CAISEWTGAGANVLTF. The chain recombines TRBV10-3 with TRBJ2-6; 9 bases line up with TRBD1. The CDR3 spans 16 residues. Germline trimming cut 3 bases from V and 4 bases from J; bases unmatched to any gene: 4. CDR1 and CDR2 from the germline V gene are ENHRY and SYGVKD.

The CDR3 DNA reads TGTGCCAGTACCCCATTGCGGGGGGGCGGCCCAGATACGCAGTATTTT. Translating it yields CASTPLRGGGPDTQYF. The rearrangement uses TRBV19 and TRBJ2-3; 9 positions match TRBD2. The CDR3 is 16 residues long. CDR1 LNHDA and CDR2 SQIVND come from the germline V gene (reference sequence). Trimming removed 7 bases from V and 4 bases from J; junction bases left unmatched: 12.

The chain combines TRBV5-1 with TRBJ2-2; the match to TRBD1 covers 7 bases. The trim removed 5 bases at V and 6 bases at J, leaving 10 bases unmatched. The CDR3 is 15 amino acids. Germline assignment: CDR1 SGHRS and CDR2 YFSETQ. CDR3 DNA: TGCGCCAGCAGACCGGGACAGCTAGGATCCGGGGAGCTGTTTTTT. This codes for CASRPGQLGSGELFF.

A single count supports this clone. CDR3 amino acids: CASSLGGGTSSYEQYF. The CDR3 nucleotides read TGTGCCAGCAGCTTAGGTGGAGGGACCAGCTCCTACGAGCAGTACTTC. The gene calls are TRBV7-2 and TRBJ2-7; perhaps TRBD2 as D (6 bases). Trimming took off 1 base at V and 0 bases at J, with 13 bases between the two ends. CDR1 is SGHTA, CDR2 FQGNSA, per germline. The CDR3 spans 16 residues.

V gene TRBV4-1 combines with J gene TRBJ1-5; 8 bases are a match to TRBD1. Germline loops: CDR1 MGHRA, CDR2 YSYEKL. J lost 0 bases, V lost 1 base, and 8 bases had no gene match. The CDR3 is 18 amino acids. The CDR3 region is CASSQVQGGMYSNQPQHF. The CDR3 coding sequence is TGCGCCAGCAGCCAAGTACAGGGGGGGATGTATAGCAATCAGCCCCAGCATTTT.

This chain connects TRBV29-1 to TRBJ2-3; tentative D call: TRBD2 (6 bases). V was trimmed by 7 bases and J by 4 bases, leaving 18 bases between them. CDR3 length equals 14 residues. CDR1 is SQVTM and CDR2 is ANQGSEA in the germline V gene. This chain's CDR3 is CSGRSDGGADTQYF. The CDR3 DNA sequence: TGCAGCGGCCGCTCGGACGGCGGGGCAGATACGCAGTATTTT.

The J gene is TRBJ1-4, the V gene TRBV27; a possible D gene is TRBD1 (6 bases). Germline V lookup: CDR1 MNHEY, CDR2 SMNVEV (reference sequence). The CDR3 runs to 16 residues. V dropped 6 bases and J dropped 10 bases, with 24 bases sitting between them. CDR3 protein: CASSPNGEPTGGKLFF. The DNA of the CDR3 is TGTGCCAGCAGCCCTAATGGAGAACCGACAGGAGGAAAACTGTTTTTT.

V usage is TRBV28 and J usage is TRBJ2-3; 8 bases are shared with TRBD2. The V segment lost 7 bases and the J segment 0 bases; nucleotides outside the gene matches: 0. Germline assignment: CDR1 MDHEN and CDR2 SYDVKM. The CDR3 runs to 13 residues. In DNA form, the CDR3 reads TGTGCCAGCACGGGGGGGAGCACAGATACGCAGTATTTT. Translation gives CASTGGSTDTQYF. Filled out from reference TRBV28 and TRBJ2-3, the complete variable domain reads DVKVTQSSRYLVKRTGEKVFLECVQDMDHENMFWYRQDPGLGLRLIYFSYDVKMKEKGDIPEGYSVSREKKERFSLILESASTNQTSMYLCASTGGSTDTQYFGPGTRLTVL.

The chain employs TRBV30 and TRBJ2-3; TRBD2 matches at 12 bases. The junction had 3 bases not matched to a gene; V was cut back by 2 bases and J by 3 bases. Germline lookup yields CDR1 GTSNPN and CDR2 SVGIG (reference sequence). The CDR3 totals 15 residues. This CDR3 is CAWSRLAGGTDTQYF. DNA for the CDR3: TGTGCCTGGAGTAGGCTAGCGGGGGGGACAGATACGCAGTATTTT.

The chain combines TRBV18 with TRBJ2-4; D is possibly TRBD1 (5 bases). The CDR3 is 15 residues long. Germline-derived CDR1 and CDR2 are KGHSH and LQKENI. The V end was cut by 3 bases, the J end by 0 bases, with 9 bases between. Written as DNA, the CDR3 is TGTGCCAGCTCACCCCCAGGGCTAGCCAAAAACATTCAGTACTTC. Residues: CASSPPGLAKNIQYF.

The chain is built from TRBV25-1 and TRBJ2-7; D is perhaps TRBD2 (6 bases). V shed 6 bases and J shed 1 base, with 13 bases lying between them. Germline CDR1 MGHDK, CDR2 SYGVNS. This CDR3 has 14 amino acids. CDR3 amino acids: CASRKNGGSYEQYF. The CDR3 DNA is TGTGCCAGCAGGAAAAACGGGGGATCCTACGAGCAGTACTTC.